This TCR beta chain was identified in a study of shared clonotypes between healthy human individuals. CD4+ cell separation produced CD45RA+ naive and CD45RA-negative memory subsets. Findings and caveats of the study: It was the non-shared clonotypes that had lower generation probabilities than clonotypes shared by all four donors.

Repertoires were generated with immunoSEQ multiplex PCR, while TCRdb's copy carries only in-frame clones and drops some. This repertoire shows about 2.4 million clones, approximately 93% found once; its top ten account for 0.36%. Regarding this clone: Antigen specificity is unknown.

Per the germline V gene, CDR1 is SGHRS and CDR2 is YFSETQ. Trimming took 5 bases from V and 7 from J, leaving 15 bases between them. This CDR3 has 14 amino acids. Material for sequencing was naive CD4+ T cells from PBMCs. Regarding subset: CD45RA+ positively selected. This TCR derives from a man aged 18 to 30 in good health. Some clones in this sample may be carry-over from other donors' samples. The gene calls are TRBV5-1 and TRBJ2-2; D perhaps matches TRBD2 (5 bases). This chain's CDR3 is CASRPGLNDGELFF. CDR3 sequence (DNA): TGCGCCAGCAGACCCGGACTTAATGACGGGGAGCTGTTTTTT.